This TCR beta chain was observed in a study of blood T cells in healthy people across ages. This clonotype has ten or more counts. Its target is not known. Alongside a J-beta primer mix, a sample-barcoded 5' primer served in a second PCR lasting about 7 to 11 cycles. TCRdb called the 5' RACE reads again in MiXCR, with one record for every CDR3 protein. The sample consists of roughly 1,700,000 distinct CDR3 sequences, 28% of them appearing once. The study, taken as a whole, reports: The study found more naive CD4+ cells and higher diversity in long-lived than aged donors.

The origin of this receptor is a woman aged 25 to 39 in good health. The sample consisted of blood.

In DNA, the CDR3 is TGCAGCGTTGGAGGGATGAGCGGGGGGCTTACAGATACGCAGTATTTT. Translating it yields CSVGGMSGGLTDTQYF. The chain couples TRBV29-1 to TRBJ2-3; 9 bases agree with TRBD2. V lost 4 bases and J lost 3; bases outside the gene matches: 11. CDR1 SQVTM and CDR2 ANQGSEA come from the germline V gene. The CDR3 length is 16 residues.